This T cell receptor beta chain appears in the sequencing data of a study of T cell responses to AZD1222 COVID-19 vaccine. Overall study findings and caveats: Without day 14 samples, only post-peak T cell repertoires were studied. Spike as a whole was targeted by vaccine-associated CD4 TCRs, dominant at 160-218 and 743-854. Baseline antibody screening turned up just six seropositive AZD1222 recipients.

Measured with immunoSEQ multiplex PCR; TCRdb has only the in-frame clones, and not every one. Of 90,000 to 100,000 clones listed, roughly 85% were seen once; the top ten hold roughly 4.7%. The CDR3 consists of 14 residues. Trimming took 0 bases from V and 3 from J; bases not matched to a gene: 3. Germline lookup yields CDR1 SGHNT and CDR2 YYREEE (reference sequence). Remarks on this clone: Its specificity is not known.

This chain connects TRBV5-4 to TRBJ2-7; TRBD1 matches at 7 bases. This clonotype was obtained from an adult who received the AZD1222 COVID-19 vaccine. The source was peripheral blood, collected 28 days after the second AZD1222 dose. CDR3 protein: CASSLEGARYEQYF. The CDR3 region has the DNA TGTGCCAGCAGCTTGGAGGGGGCCCGCTACGAGCAGTACTTC.